This T cell receptor (beta chain) is drawn from a study of T cell changes during pregnancy in multiple sclerosis. Data came from immunoSEQ multiplex PCR; TCRdb stores just in-frame clones and leaves some out. Among about 100,000 clones listed, about 90% were seen once. Germline loops: CDR1 ENHRY, CDR2 SYGVKD. Trimming took 6 bases from V and 4 from J; bases not matched to a gene: 6. The CDR3 consists of 14 residues. The chain employs TRBV10-3 and TRBJ2-7; 10 bases agree with TRBD2. The source material was peripheral blood, sampled after pregnancy. The TCR originated in a female donor with multiple sclerosis, enrolled in a pregnancy study. CDR3 loop: CAISWVAGGYEQYF. DNA for the CDR3: TGTGCCATCAGCTGGGTAGCGGGAGGTTACGAGCAGTACTTC.